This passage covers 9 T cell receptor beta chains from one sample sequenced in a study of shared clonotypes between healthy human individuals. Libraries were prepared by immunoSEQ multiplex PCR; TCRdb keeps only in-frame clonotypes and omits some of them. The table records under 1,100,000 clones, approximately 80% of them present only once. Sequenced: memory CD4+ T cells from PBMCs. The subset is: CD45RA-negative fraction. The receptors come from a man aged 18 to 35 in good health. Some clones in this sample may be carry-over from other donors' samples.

The CDR3 reads CAISGKREAPYEQYF. In DNA form, the CDR3 reads TGTGCCATCAGTGGGAAGCGGGAGGCGCCCTACGAGCAGTACTTC. V is TRBV10-3 and J is TRBJ2-7; 9 bases are a match to TRBD2. Germline V gives CDR1 ENHRY, CDR2 SYGVKD. This CDR3 region has 15 residues. After removal of 4 bases from V and 2 bases from J, the junction contained 6 bases not matched to a gene.

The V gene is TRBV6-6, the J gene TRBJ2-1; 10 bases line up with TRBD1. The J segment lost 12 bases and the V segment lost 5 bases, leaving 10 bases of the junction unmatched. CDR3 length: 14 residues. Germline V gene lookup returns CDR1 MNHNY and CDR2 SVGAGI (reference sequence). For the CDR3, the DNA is TGTGCCAGCAGTAGACAGGGGGCAGAAGATGTGCAGTTCTTC. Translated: CASSRQGAEDVQFF.

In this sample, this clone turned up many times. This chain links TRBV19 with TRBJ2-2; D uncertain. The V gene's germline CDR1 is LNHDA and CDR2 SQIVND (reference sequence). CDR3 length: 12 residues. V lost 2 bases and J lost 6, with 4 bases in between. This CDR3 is CASSIRAGELFF. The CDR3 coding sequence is TGTGCCAGTAGTATACGGGCCGGGGAGCTGTTTTTT.

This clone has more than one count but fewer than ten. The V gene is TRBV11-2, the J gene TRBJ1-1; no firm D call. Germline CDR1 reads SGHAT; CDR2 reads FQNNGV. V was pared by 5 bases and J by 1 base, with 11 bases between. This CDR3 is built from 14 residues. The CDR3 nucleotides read TGTGCCAGCAGCATCTGGACGGGGAACACTGAAGCTTTCTTT. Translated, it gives CASSIWTGNTEAFF.

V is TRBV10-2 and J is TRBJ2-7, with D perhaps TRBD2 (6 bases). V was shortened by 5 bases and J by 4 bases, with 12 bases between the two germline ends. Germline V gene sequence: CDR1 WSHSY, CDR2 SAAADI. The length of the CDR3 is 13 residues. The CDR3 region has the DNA TGCGCCAGCAGTCTCCGGGGAGGTTACGAGCAGTACTTC. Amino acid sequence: CASSLRGGYEQYF.

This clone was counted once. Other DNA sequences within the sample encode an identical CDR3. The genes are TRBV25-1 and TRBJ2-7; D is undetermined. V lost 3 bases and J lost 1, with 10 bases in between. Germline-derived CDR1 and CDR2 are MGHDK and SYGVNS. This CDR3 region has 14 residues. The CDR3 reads CASSDPGSSYEQYF. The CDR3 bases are TGTGCCAGCAGTGACCCCGGGTCGTCCTACGAGCAGTACTTC.

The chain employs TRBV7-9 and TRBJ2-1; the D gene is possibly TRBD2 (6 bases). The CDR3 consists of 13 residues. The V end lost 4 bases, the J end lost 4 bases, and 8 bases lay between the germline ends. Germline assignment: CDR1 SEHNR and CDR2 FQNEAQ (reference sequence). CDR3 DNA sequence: TGTGCCAGCAGCTCGGGGGTTTACAATGAGCAGTTCTTC. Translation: CASSSGVYNEQFF.

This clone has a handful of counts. CDR3: CASRGDRTNTEAFF. CDR3 DNA sequence: TGTGCCAGCAGGGGGGACAGGACGAATACTGAAGCTTTCTTT. The chain couples TRBV6-5 to TRBJ1-1; 8 bases are shared with TRBD1. Germline CDR1 is MNHEY and CDR2 is SVGAGI. This CDR3 has 14 residues. The ends lost 6 bases at V and 5 bases at J; junction bases unmatched: 8.

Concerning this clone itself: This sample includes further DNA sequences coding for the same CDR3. The chain's CDR3 is CAWSVGGSGANVLTF. As DNA, the CDR3 is TGTGCCTGGAGTGTGGGTGGGTCTGGGGCCAACGTCCTGACTTTC. V usage is TRBV30 and J usage is TRBJ2-6, with D unclear. V was cut by 0 bases and J by 1 base, with 7 bases left in between. This CDR3 contains 15 residues. The V gene's germline CDR1 is GTSNPN and CDR2 SVGIG (reference sequence).